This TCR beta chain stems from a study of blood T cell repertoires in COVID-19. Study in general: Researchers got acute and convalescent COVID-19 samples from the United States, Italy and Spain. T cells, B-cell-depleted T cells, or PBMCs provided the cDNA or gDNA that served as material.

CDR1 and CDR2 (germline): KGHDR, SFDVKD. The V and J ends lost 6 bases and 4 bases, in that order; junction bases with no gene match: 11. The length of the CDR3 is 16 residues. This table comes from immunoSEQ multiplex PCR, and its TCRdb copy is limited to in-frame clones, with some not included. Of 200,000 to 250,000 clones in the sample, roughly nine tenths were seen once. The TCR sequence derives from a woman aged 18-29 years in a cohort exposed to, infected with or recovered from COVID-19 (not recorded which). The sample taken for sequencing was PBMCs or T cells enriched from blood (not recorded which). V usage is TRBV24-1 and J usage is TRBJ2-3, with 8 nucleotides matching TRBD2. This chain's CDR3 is CATSIPTGRAADTQYF. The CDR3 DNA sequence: TGTGCCACCAGTATACCGACCGGGAGGGCCGCAGATACGCAGTATTTT.